The subject of this entry is one T cell receptor beta chain. The antigen remains undetermined. Measured with immunoSEQ multiplex PCR; TCRdb has only the in-frame clones, and not every one. Here the sample spans approximately 150,000 clones, approximately 90% being singletons. CDR3 length: 15 amino acids. V was cut by 5 bases and J by 3 bases, with 16 bases left in between. Per the germline V gene, CDR1 is KGHSH and CDR2 is LQKENI. These data originate in a study of T cell responses to AZD1222 COVID-19 vaccine. Study-wide results and limits: Close to half of all spike-specific TCRs reportedly target regions of the variants that are unmutated. Rises in breadth and depth of Spike-specific TCRs came after two AZD1222 doses.

The chain joins TRBV18 to TRBJ1-2, with D tentatively TRBD1 (6 bases). This sample comprised peripheral blood, obtained 28 days after the second AZD1222 dose. The TCR comes from an adult who received the AZD1222 COVID-19 vaccine. The CDR3 bases are TGTGCCAGCTCAACCCTTACGGACAGCTACTATGGCTACACCTTC. Translation gives CASSTLTDSYYGYTF. Based on the CDR3 plus reference TRBV18 and TRBJ1-2, the full variable domain is NAGVMQNPRHLVRRRGQEARLRCSPMKGHSHVYWYRQLPEEGLKFMVYLQKENIIDESGMPKERFSAEFPKEGPSILRIQQVVRGDSAAYFCASSTLTDSYYGYTFGSGTRLTVV.